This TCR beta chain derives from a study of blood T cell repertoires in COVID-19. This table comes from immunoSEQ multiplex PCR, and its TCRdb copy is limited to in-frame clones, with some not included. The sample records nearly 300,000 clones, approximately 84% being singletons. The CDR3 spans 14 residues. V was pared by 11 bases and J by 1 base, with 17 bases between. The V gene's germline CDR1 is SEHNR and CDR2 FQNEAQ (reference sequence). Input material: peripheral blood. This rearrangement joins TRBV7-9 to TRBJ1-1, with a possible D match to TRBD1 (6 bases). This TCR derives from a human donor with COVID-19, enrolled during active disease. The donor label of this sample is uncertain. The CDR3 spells CAAGARPQNTEAFF. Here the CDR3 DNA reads TGTGCCGCGGGGGCCAGGCCACAGAACACTGAAGCTTTCTTT. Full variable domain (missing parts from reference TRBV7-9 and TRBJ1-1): DTGVSQNPRHKITKRGQNVTFRCDPISEHNRLYWYRQTLGQGPEFLTYFQNEAQLEKSRLLSDRFSAERPKGSFSTLEIQRTEQGDSAMYLCAAGARPQNTEAFFGQGTRLTVV.